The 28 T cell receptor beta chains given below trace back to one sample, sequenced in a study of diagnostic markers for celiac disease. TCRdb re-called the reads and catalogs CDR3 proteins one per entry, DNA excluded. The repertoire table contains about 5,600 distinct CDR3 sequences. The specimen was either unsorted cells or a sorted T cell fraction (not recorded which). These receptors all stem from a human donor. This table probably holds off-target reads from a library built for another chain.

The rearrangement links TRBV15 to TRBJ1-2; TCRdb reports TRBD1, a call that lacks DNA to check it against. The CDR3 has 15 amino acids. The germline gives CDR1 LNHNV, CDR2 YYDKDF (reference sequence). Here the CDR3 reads CATSRETGTNYGYTF.

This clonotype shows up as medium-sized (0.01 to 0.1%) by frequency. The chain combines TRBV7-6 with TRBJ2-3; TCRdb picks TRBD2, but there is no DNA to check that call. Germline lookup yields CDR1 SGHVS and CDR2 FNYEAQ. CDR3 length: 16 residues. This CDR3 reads CASSRKIAGSTDTQYF. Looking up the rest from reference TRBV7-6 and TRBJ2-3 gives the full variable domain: GAGVSQSPRYKVTKRGQDVALRCDPISGHVSLYWYRQALGQGPEFLTYFNYEAQQDKSGLPNDRFSAERPEGSISTLTIQRTEQRDSAMYRCASSRKIAGSTDTQYFGPGTRLTVL.

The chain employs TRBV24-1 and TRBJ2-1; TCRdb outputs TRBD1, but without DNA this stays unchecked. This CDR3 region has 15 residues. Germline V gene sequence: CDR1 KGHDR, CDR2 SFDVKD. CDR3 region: CATSDYGQAGNEQFF.

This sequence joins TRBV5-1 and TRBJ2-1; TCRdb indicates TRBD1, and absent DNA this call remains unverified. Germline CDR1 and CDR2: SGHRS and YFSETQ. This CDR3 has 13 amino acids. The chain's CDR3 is CASSLAPRERQFF.

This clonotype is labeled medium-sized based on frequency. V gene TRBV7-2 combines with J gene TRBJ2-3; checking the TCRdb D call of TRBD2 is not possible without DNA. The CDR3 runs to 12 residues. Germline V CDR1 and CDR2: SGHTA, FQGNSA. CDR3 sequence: CASSPSLDTQYF.

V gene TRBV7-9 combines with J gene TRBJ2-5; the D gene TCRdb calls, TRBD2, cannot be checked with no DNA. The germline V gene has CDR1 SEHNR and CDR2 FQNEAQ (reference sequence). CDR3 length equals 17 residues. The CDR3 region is CASTKPSTSGPSGTQYF. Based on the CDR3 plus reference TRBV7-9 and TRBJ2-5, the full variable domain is DTGVSQNPRHKITKRGQNVTFRCDPISEHNRLYWYRQTLGQGPEFLTYFQNEAQLEKSRLLSDRFSAERPKGSFSTLEIQRTEQGDSAMYLCASTKPSTSGPSGTQYFGPGTRLLVL.

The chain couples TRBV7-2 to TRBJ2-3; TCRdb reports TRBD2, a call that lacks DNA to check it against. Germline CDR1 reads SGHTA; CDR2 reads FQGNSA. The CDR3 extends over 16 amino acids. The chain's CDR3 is CASSGRTRGFTDTQYF.

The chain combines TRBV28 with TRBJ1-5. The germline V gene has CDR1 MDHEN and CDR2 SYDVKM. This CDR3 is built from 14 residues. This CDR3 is CASVPPASGQPQHF.

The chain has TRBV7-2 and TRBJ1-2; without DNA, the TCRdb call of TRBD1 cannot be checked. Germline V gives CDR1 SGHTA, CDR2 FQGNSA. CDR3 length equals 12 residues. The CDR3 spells CASSLQGYGYTF.

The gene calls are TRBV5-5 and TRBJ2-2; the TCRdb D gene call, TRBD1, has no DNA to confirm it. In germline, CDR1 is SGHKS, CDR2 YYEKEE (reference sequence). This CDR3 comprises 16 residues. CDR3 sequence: CASSSTPWTGGGELFF.

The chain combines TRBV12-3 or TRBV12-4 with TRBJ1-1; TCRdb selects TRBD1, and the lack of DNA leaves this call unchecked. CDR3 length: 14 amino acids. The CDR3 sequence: CASSLYQGNTEAFF.

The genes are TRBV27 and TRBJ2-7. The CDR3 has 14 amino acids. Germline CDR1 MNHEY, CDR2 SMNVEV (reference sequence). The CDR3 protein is CASSLSLQPYEQYF.

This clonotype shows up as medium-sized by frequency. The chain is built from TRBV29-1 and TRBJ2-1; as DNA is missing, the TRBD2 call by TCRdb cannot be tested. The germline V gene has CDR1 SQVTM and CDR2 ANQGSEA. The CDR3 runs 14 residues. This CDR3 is CSAPSSGSYNEQFF.

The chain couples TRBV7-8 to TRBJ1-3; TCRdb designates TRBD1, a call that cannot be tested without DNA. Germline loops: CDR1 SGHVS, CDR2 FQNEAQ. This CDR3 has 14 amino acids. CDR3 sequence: CASSLGGAGNTIYF.

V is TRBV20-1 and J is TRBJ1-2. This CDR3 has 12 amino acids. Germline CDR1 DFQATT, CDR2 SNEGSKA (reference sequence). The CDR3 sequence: CSARTGGEVYTF.

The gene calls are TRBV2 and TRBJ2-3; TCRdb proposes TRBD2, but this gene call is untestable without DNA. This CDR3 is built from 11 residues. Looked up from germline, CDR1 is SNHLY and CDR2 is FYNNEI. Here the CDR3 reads CASSPSGMQYF.

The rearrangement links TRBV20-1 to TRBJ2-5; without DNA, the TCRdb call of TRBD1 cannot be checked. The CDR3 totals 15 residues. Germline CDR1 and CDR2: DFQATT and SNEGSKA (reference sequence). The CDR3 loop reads CSASFRGGLQETQYF.

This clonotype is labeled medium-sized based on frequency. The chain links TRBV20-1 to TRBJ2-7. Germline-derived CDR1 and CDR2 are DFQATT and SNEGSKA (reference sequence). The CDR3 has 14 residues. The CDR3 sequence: CSAVTANGAYEQYF.

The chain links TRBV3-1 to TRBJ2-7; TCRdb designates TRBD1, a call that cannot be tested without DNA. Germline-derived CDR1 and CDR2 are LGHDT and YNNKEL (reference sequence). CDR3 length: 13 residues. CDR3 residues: CASGNRGLYEQYF.

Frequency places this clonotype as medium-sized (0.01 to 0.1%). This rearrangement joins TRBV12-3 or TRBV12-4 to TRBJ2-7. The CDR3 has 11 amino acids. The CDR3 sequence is CASRNAYEQYF.

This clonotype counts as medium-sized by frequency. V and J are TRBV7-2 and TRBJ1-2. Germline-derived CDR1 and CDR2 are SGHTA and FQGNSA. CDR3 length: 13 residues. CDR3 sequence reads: CASSLVGGYGYTF.

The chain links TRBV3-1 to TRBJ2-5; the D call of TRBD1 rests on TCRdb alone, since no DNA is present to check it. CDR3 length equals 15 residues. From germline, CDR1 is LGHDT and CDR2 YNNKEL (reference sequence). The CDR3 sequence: CASSQELAGGETQYF.

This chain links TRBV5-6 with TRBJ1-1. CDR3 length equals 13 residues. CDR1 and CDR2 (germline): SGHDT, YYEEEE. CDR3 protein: CASSFNVNTEAFF. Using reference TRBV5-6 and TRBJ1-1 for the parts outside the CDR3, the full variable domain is DAGVTQSPTHLIKTRGQQVTLRCSPKSGHDTVSWYQQALGQGPQFIFQYYEEEERQRGNFPDRFSGHQFPNYSSELNVNALLLGDSALYLCASSFNVNTEAFFGQGTRLTVV.

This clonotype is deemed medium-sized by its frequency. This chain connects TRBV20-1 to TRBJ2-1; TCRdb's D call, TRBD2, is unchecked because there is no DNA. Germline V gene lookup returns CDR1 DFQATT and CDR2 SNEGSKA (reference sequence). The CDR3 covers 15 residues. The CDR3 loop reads CSASSGEGLIHEQFF.

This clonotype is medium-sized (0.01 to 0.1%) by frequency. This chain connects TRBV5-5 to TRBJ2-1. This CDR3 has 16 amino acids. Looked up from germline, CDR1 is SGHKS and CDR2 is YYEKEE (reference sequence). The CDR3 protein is CASSLFYGSSYNEQFF.

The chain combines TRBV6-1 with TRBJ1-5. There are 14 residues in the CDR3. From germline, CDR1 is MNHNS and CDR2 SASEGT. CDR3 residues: CASSELGNNQPQHF.

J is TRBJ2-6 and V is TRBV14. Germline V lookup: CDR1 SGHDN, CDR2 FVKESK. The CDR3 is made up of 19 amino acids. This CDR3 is CASSLTSLVLSSGANVLTF.

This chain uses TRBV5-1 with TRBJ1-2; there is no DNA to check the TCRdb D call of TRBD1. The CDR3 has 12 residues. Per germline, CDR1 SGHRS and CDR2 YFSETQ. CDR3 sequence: CASSLTGGGYTF.